This T cell receptor beta chain was obtained from a study of regulatory T cells in long-lasting Graves disease (dated by TCRdb to about 2021). Study-level background: Antithyroid drugs had been taken for less than 3 months by newly diagnosed Graves' disease patients. A total of some 33 samples were covered by TCR sequencing, comprising around 13 persistent and 20 newly diagnosed Graves' disease patients. This study used TCR sequencing and RNA sequencing of peripheral blood to compare persistent Graves' disease patients against newly diagnosed Graves' disease patients. The study was registered as a clinical trial and conducted in China. Summary of the overall study and its limitations: Sequencing and analysis were restricted to the TCR beta chain. Lower TCR Shannon entropy and fewer highly expanded clones were observed in persistent Graves' disease patients than in newly diagnosed patients, which suggested clonal expansion. Preferential use of TRBV28, TRBJ1-2 and TRBJ2-5 was observed in persistent disease, whereas TRBV20-1 and TRBJ2-1 were favored in newly diagnosed disease. More public clonotypes were shared among persistent patients (2,741) than among newly diagnosed patients (approximately 930). The study examined only peripheral blood because the primary lesion, thyroid tissue, could not be accessed. The authors noted that the small sample size was a limitation that may lower accuracy.

Libraries were made using multiplex PCR. The sequencing machine was an Illumina HiSeq 4000. To build TCR beta libraries, CDR3 regions were amplified by Arm-PCR using iRepertoire HTBI primers. Before sequencing, the PCR products underwent gel purification. In the authors' own workflow: A total of fewer than 65 TRBV and 14 TRBJ segments were identified across samples and were used for gene usage analysis of CDR3 amino acid clonotypes. Filtered high-quality paired reads were merged into contigs using COPE and FqMerger. BLAST was used to align contigs to the IMGT TRBV, TRBD and TRBJ reference genes, and CDR3 was defined following IMGT. Any clonotype with a frequency above 0.1% was classified as a highly expanded clone. Shannon entropy was used to measure repertoire diversity, and the Gini coefficient was used to measure V-J evenness. Clonotypes shared by more than one individual were considered public. TCRdb's own reprocessing of the public reads used fastp at Q25 and MiXCR and kept productive beta chains. Records with the same CDR3 protein are collapsed into one entry carrying the most frequent genes and DNA. Clone size and V and J calls follow TCRdb, not the original study. The sample table shows 560,000 or so distinct CDR3 sequences, and about 16% are seen once. The ten largest clones take up 12% of the sample.

About this clonotype itself: What antigen it recognizes has not been identified. Nothing much larger sits one base from this clone, and base qualities are not available.

The sample's time point, from its label and the paper: newly diagnosed GD, antithyroid drugs for less than 3 months. RNA was extracted from PBMCs in TRIzol for both TCR sequencing and RNA sequencing. The diagnosis of Graves' disease was made according to American Thyroid Association guidelines. Patients were recruited from an endocrinology department in Xi'an, China. From each patient, approximately 10 milliliters of peripheral blood was collected into an EDTA anticoagulant tube. Ficoll Paque Plus density gradient separation was used to isolate PBMCs, and no further T cell sorting was done. An Agilent 2100 Bioanalyzer and agarose gel were used to assess RNA quality, and a NanoDrop 2000 was used to measure RNA concentration. For CDR1 and CDR2, the germline V gene lists SGHRS and YFSETQ. At the junction V is shortened by 4 bases and J by 7 bases, with 12 bases in between. There are 12 amino acids in the CDR3, from cysteine to phenylalanine inclusive. Left in the record is the CDR3 DNA by itself, 36 bases read in frame from the first base.

The data were also submitted as part of a second study, on T cells in Graves' hyperthyroidism and ophthalmopathy. Taken from the second paper: Graves' hyperthyroidism was defined as stable when no progression to ophthalmopathy occurred over 18 months of follow-up. Hyperthyroidism patients were newly diagnosed, had a disease duration of under 2 months, and were aged 18 to 65 years. Exclusion was applied to patients with uncontrolled infections, other autoimmune diseases, pregnancy or lactation. Diagnoses relied on clinical symptoms, serum thyroxine and TRAb, thyroid ultrasound and orbital computed tomography. For the first round of RT-PCR on the TCR CDR3, the HTBI primer set was used together with the Qiagen OneStep RT-PCR kit. Most expanded thyroid clonotypes (frequency above 0.001) were also found in blood, which suggests that blood repertoires may mirror thyroid immune responses. In cross-validation, a model built on a 13 V-J signature told ophthalmopathy apart from stable hyperthyroidism with approximately 90% sensitivity and roughly 81% specificity, and in testing the same model reached 80%/75%. In validation, the model predicted progression to ophthalmopathy with over 60% sensitivity and about 73% specificity, a median of about 6 months before onset. TCR V-J signatures able to tell the groups apart were searched for in a discovery cohort of approximately 95 patients, of whom 40 to 45 had Graves' ophthalmopathy and 55 to 65 had stable Graves' hyperthyroidism. Prospective prediction of ophthalmopathy was tested in an independent validation cohort consisting of about 20 hyperthyroidism patients and more than 15 patients who later progressed to ophthalmopathy. For training and testing, the 100 or so patients in the discovery cohort were randomly divided in a 7:3 ratio. In six Graves' hyperthyroidism patients, the study also compared T-cell repertoires from thyroid tissue with T-cell repertoires from blood. Following sampling, methimazole starting at 30 mg daily was given to hyperthyroidism patients, and high-dose intravenous methylprednisolone was given to ophthalmopathy patients. The libraries were constructed in a second round of multiplex PCR and then size-selected and purified. Paired-end sequencing of the libraries was performed with 100 bp reads on an Illumina HiSeq2000. Raw data were processed with SOAPnuke, discarding reads with adapters, uncalled bases, mean Phred below 15, or no exact constant-primer or identifier match. High-quality paired reads were merged with COPE v1.2.5, and unique nucleotide sequences were defined as clonotypes. MiTCR v1.1 was used to align the clonotypes against IMGT TRBV, TRBD and TRBJ reference segments. Analysis was restricted to V-J combinations with a frequency above 0.0001, which covered about 99% of repertoires. A TCS score was defined as the ratio between F50 (clonal expansion) and ExV (chaos), using BLOSUM62-based TCRdist between CDR3 peptides within each V-J. Welch's t-statistics and random forest reduced 500 to 550 V-J features to 13, which were used in a naive Bayes classifier (R e1071). No statistical method was used to fix the sample size in advance, and group allocation was not hidden from the investigators. TCR Vbeta CDR3 sequencing of some 140 peripheral blood samples (fewer than 45 ophthalmopathy, 75 to 80 hyperthyroidism and some 17 progressor patients) is reported in the paper.

The rearranged chain carries TRBV5-1 and TRBJ2-7; the D gene is possibly TRBD1 or TRBD2, with 5 bases matching each. This sample comprised peripheral blood mononuclear cells (PBMCs), obtained at new diagnosis, from a patient treated with antithyroid drugs. This clonotype originated in a man aged 18 to 29 with Graves disease. Donor details come from another sample of the same person, matched by shared clones. CDR3 protein: CASSHEGWEQYF. The nucleotides are TGCGCCAGCAGCCACGAGGGGTGGGAGCAGTACTTC.